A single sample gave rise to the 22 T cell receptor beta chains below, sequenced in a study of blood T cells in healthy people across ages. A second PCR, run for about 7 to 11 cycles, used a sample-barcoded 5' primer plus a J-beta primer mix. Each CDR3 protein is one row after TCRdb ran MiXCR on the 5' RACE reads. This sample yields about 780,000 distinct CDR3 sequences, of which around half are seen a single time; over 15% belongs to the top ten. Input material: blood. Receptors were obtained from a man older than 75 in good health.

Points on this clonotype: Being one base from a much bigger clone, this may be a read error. CDR3 DNA sequence: TGTGCCAGCAGTTCGAATGAGTTGTTGAATGAGCAGTACTTC. Translating gives CASSSNELLNEQYF. The J gene is TRBJ2-5, the V gene TRBV12-3 or TRBV12-4, with unresolved D. The CDR3 is 14 amino acids. V was shortened by 4 bases and J by 11 bases, with 20 bases between the two germline ends.

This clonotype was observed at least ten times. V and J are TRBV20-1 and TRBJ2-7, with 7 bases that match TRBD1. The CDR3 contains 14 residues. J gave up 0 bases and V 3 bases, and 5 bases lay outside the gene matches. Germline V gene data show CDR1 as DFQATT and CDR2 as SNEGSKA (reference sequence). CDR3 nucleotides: TGCAGTGCTAGGGGACAGAAGACCTCCTACGAGCAGTACTTC. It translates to CSARGQKTSYEQYF.

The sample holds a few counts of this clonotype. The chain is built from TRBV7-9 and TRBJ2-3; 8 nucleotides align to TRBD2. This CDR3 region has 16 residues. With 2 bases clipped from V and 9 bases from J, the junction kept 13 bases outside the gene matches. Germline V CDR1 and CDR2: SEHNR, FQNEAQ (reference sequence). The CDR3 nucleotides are TGTGCCAGCAGCTTAACAGCGGGGGCCCAACCCGCCACGCAGTATTTT. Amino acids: CASSLTAGAQPATQYF.

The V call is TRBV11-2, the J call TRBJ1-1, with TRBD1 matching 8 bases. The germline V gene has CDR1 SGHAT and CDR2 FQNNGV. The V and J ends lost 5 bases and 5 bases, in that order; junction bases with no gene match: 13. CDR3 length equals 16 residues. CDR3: CASSTPHDRGRTEAFF. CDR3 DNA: TGTGCCAGCAGCACACCCCACGACAGGGGAAGAACTGAAGCTTTCTTT.

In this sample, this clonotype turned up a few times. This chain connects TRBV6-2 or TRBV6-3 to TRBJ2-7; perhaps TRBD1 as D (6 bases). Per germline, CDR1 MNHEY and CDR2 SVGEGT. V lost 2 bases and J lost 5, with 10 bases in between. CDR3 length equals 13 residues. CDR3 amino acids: CASSYEGGDEQYF. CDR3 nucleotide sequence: TGTGCCAGCAGTTACGAAGGGGGTGACGAGCAGTACTTC.

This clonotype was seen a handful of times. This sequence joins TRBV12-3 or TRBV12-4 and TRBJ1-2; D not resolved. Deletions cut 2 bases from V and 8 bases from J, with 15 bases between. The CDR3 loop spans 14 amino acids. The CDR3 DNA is TGTGCCAGCAGTTTAAGGATTGGGGTAACAGGCTACACCTTC. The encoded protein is CASSLRIGVTGYTF.

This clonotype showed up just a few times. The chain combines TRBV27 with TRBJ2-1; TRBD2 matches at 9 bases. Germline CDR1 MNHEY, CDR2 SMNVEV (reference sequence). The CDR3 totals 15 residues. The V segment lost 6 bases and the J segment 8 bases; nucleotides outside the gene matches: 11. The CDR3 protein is CASRLGTSSSHEQFF. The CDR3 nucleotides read TGTGCCAGCAGACTAGGGACTAGCTCGTCCCATGAGCAGTTCTTC.

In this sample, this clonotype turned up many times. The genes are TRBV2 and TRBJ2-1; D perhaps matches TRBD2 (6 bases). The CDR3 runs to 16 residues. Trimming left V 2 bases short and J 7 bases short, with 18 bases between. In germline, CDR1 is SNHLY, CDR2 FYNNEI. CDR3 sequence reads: CASSESGSAGWNEQFF. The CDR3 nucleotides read TGTGCCAGCAGTGAATCGGGGTCAGCGGGTTGGAATGAGCAGTTCTTC.

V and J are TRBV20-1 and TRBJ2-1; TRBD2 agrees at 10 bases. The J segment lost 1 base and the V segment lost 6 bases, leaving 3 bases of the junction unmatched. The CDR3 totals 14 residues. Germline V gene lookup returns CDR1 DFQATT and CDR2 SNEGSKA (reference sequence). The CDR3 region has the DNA TGCAGTGCAAAGCGGGGGGGTTCCTACAATGAGCAGTTCTTC. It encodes CSAKRGGSYNEQFF.

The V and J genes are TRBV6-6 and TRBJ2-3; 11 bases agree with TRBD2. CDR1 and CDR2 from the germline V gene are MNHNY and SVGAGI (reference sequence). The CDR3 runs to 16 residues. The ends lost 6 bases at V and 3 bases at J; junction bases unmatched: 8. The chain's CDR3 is CASSDQLAGETDTQYF. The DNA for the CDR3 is TGTGCCAGCAGCGACCAACTAGCGGGAGAGACAGATACGCAGTATTTT.

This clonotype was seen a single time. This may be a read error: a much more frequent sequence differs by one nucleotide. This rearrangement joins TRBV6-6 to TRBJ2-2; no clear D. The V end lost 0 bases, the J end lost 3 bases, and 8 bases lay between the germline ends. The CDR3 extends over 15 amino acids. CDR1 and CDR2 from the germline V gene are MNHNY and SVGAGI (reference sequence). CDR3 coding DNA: TGTGCCAGCAGTTACTCGGTACAATACACCGGGGAGCTGTTTTTT. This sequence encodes CASSYSVQYTGELFF.

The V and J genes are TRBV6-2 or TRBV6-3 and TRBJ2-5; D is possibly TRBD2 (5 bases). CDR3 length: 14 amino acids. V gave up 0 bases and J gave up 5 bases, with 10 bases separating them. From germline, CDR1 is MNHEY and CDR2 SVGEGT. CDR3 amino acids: CASSYSRVVETQYF. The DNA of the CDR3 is TGTGCCAGCAGTTACTCGAGGGTTGTGGAGACCCAGTACTTC.

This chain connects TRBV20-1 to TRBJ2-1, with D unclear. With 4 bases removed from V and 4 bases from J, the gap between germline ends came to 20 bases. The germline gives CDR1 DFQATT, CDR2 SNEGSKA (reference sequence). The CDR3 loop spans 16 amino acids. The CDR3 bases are TGCAGTGCTAACCCCGACTCATCCCCCGAATACAATGAGCAGTTCTTC. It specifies CSANPDSSPEYNEQFF.

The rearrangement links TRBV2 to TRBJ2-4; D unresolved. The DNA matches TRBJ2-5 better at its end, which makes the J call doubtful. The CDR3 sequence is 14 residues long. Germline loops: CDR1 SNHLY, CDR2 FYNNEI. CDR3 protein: CASKGPTSQETQYF. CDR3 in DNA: TGTGCCAGCAAAGGGCCAACTTCCCAAGAGACCCAGTACTTC.

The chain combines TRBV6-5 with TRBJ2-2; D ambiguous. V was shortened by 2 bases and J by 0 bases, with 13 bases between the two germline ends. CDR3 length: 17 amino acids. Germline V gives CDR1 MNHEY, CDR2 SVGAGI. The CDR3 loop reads CASSYTQAPTNTGELFF. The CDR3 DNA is TGTGCCAGCAGTTACACCCAAGCCCCAACGAACACCGGGGAGCTGTTTTTT.

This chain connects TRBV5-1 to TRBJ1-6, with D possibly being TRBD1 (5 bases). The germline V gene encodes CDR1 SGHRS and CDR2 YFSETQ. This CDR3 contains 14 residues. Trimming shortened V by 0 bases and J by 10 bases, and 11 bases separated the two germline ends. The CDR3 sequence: CASSLGGGDSPLHF. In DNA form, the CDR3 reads TGCGCCAGCAGCTTGGGCGGAGGGGACTCACCCCTCCACTTT.

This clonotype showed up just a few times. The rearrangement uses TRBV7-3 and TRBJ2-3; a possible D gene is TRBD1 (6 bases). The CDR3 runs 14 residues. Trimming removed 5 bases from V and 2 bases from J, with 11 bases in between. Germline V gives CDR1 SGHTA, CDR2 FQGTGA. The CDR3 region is CASSIGGYTDTQYF. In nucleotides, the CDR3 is TGTGCCAGCAGCATAGGGGGATACACAGATACGCAGTATTTT.

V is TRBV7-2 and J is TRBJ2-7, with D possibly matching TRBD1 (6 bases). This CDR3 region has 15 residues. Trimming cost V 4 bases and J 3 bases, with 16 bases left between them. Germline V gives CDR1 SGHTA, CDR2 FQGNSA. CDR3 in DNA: TGTGCCAGCAGCTCGGAGACAGGACAACACTACGAGCAGTACTTC. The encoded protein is CASSSETGQHYEQYF.

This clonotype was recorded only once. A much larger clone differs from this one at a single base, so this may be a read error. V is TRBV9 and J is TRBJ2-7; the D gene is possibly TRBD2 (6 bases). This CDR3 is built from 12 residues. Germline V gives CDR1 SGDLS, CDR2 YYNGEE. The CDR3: CASSGTLRERYF. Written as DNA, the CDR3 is TGTGCCAGCAGCGGTACTTTACGGGAGCGGTACTTC.

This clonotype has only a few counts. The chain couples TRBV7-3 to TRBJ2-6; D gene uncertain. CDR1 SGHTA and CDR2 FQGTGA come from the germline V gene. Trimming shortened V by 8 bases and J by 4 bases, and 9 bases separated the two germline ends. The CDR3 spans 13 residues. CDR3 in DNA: TGTGCCAGCCGAACAACGGGGGCCAACGTCCTGACTTTC. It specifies CASRTTGANVLTF.

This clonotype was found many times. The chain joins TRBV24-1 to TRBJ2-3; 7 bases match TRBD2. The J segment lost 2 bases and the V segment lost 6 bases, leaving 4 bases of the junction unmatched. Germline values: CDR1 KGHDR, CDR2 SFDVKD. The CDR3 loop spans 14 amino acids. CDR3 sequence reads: CATSLAGDTDTQYF. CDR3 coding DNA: TGTGCCACCAGTCTGGCGGGAGACACAGATACGCAGTATTTT.

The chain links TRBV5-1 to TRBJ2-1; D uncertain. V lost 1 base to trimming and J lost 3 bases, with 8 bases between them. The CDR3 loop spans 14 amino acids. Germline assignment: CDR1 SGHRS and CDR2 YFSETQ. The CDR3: CASSLTGRYNEQFF. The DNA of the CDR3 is TGCGCCAGCAGCTTGACTGGACGCTACAATGAGCAGTTCTTC.